This T cell receptor (beta chain) was captured in a study of T cell repertoires in cytomegalovirus infection. Study as a whole: Carrying CMV and the relevant HLA type showed in public TCR beta signatures. Study-level findings and limits: There were HLA-C-restricted CMV-specific TCR beta clonotypes dominating the ex vivo response.

On this clonotype: What it recognizes is unknown.

The V and J ends lost 3 bases and 5 bases, in that order; junction bases with no gene match: 6. There are 15 residues in the CDR3. Per germline, CDR1 MNHNS and CDR2 SASEGT. TCRdb called the reads again in MiXCR, with one record for every CDR3 protein. The sample gives fewer than 1,000,000 distinct CDR3 sequences, less than 40% of which show up once; over 12% is in the top ten. V gene TRBV6-1 combines with J gene TRBJ2-2; 7 bases match TRBD2. The origin of this receptor is a human donor in good health (CMV status not recorded). Some clones in this sample may be carry-over from other donors' samples. The starting material was cultured CD8+ T cells from PBMCs, obtained from culture after CMV antigen stimulation. The DNA for the CDR3 is TGTGCCAGCAGTGAGCAGGGACTAAAGACCGGGGAGCTGTTTTTT. This codes for CASSEQGLKTGELFF.